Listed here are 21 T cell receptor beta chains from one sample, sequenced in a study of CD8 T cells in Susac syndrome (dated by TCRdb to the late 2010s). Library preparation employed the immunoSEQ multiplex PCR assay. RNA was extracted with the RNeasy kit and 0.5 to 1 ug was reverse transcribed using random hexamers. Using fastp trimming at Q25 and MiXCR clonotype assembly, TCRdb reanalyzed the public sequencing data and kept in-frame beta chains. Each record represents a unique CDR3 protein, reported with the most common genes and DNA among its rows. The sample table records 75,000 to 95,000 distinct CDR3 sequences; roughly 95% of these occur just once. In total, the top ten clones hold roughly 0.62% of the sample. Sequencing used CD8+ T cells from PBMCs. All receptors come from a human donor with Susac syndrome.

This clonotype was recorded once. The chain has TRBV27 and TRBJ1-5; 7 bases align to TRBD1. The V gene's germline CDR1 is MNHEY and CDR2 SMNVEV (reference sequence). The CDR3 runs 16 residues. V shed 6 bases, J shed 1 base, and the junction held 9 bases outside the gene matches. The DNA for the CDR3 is TGTGCCAGCAGACAGGGGACGTCGTTAAGCAATCAGCCCCAGCATTTT. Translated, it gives CASRQGTSLSNQPQHF.

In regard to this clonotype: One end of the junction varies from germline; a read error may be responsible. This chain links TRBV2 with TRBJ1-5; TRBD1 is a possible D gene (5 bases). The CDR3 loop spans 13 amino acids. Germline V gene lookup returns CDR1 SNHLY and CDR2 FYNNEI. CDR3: CASSDSRDPPTNF. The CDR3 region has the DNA TGTGCCAGCAGCGACTCTAGGGACCCACCGACGAATTTT. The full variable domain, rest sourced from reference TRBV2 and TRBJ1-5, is EPEVTQTPSHQVTQMGQEVILRCVPISNHLYFYWYRQILGQKVEFLVSFYNNEISEKSEIFDDQFSVERPDGSNFTLKIRSTKLEDSAMYFCASSDSRDPPTNFGDGTRLSIL.

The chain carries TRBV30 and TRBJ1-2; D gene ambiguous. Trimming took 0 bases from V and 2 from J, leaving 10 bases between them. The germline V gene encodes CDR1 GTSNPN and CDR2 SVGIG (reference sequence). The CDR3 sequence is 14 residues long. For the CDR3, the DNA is TGTGCCTGGAGTGTCGGGGAGTACAACTATGGCTACACCTTC. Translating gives CAWSVGEYNYGYTF. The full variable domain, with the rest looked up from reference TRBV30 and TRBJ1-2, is SQTIHQWPATLVQPVGSPLSLECTVEGTSNPNLYWYRQAAGRGLQLLFYSVGIGQISSEVPQNLSASRPQDRQFILSSKKLLLSDSGFYLCAWSVGEYNYGYTFGSGTRLTVV.

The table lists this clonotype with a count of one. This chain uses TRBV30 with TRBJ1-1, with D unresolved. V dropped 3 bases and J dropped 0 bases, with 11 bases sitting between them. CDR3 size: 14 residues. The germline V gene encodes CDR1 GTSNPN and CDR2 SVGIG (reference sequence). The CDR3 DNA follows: TGTGCCTGGAGCCTAAGCGGAATGAACACTGAAGCTTTCTTT. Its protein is CAWSLSGMNTEAFF.

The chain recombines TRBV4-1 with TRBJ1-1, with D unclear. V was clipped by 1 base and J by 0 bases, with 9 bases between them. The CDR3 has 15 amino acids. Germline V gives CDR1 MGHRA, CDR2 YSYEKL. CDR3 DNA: TGCGCCAGCAGCCAAGGGCCTCAGGTGAACACTGAAGCTTTCTTT. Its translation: CASSQGPQVNTEAFF.

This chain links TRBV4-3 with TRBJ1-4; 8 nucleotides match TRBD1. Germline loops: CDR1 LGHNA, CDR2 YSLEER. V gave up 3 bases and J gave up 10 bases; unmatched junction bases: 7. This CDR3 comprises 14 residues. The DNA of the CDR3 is TGCGCCAGCAGCCATGAAGGACAGGGAGGAAAACTGTTTTTT. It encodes CASSHEGQGGKLFF.

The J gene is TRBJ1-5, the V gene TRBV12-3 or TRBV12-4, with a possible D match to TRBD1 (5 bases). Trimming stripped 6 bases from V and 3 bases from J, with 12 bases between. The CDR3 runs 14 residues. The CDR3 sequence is CASSYGTSNQPQHF. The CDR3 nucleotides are TGTGCCAGCAGCTACGGGACTTCCAATCAGCCCCAGCATTTT.

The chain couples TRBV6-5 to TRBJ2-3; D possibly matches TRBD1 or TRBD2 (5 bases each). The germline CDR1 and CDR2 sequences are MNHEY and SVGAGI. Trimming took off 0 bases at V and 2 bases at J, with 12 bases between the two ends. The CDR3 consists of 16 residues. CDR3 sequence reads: CASSYSRGRNTDTQYF. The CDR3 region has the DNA TGTGCCAGCAGTTACTCGAGGGGTAGGAACACAGATACGCAGTATTTT.

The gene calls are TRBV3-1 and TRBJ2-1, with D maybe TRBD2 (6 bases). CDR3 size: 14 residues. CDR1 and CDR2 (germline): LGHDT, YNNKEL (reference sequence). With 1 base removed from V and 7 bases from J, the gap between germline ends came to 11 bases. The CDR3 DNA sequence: TGTGCCAGCAGCCAAGGCGGAGGGAGGAATGAGCAGTTCTTC. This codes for CASSQGGGRNEQFF.

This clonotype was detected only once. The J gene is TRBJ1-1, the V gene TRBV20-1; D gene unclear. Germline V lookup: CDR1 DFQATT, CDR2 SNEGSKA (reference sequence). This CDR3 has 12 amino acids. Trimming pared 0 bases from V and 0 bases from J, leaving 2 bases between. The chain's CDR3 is CSARDLNTEAFF. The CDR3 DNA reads TGCAGTGCTAGAGATCTGAACACTGAAGCTTTCTTT.

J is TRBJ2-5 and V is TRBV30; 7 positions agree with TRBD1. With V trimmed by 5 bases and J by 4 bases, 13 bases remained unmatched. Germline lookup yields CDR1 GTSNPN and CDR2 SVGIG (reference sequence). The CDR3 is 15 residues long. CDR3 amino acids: CAWVSRRQGAETQYF. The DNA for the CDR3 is TGTGCCTGGGTTTCACGCCGACAGGGAGCAGAGACCCAGTACTTC.

CDR3 protein: CASSRRTGDQETQYF. The CDR3 DNA sequence: TGTGCCAGCAGCAGACGGACAGGGGACCAAGAGACCCAGTACTTC. The chain employs TRBV11-3 and TRBJ2-5, with TRBD1 matching over 9 bases. With 5 bases clipped from V and 0 bases from J, the junction kept 4 bases outside the gene matches. This CDR3 has 15 residues. Germline CDR1 is SGHNT and CDR2 is YENEEA.

The CDR3 reads CASSLVGTSGAADTQYF. For the CDR3, the DNA is TGCGCCAGCAGCCTGGTTGGGACTAGCGGGGCTGCAGATACGCAGTATTTT. The chain carries TRBV4-1 and TRBJ2-3; 13 bases fit TRBD2. In germline, CDR1 is MGHRA, CDR2 YSYEKL. V lost 4 bases to trimming and J lost 4 bases; unmatched junction nucleotides: 8. The CDR3 runs 17 residues.

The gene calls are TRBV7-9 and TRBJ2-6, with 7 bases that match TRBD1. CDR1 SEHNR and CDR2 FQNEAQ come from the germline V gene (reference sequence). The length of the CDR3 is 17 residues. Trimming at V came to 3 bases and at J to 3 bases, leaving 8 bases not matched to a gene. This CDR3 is CASSFLGQAGGANVLTF. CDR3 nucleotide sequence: TGTGCCAGCAGCTTTCTAGGACAGGCCGGTGGGGCCAACGTCCTGACTTTC.

The CDR3 bases are TGTGCCAGTAGTTCCGGGACAGGGGCTGACTACGAGCAGTACTTC. It specifies CASSSGTGADYEQYF. V gene TRBV19 combines with J gene TRBJ2-7; 10 bases are a match to TRBD1. The CDR3 runs to 15 residues. The V and J ends lost 5 bases and 3 bases, in that order; junction bases with no gene match: 7. The germline V gene encodes CDR1 LNHDA and CDR2 SQIVND (reference sequence).

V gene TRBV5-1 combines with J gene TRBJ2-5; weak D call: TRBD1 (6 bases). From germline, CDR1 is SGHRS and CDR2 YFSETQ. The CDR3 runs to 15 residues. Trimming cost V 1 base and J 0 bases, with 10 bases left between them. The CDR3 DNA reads TGCGCCAGCAGCTTGAGGGACAACCACCAAGAGACCCAGTACTTC. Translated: CASSLRDNHQETQYF.

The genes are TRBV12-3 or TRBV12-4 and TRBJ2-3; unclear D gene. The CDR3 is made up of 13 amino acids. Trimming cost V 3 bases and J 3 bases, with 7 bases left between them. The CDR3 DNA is TGTGCCAGCAGTTTCCAGATTACAGATACGCAGTATTTT. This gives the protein CASSFQITDTQYF.

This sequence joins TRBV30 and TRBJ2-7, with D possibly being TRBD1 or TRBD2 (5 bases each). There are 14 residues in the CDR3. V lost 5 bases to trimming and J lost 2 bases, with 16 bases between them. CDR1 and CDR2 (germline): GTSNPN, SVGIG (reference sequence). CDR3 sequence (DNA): TGTGCCTGGCTCCCCGGGACGGGCACCTACGAGCAGTACTTC. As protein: CAWLPGTGTYEQYF.

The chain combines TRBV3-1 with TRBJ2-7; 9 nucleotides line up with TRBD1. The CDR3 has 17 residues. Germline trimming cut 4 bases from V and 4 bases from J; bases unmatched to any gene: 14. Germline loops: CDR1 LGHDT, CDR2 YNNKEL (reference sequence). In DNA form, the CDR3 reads TGTGCCAGCAGCCCCCGGACAGGGGACGGCGGAGAATACGAGCAGTACTTC. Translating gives CASSPRTGDGGEYEQYF.

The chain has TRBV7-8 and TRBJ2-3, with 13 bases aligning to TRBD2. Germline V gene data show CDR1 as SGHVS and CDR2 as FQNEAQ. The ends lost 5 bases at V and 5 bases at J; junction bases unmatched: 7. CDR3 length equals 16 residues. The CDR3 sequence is CASSNGLAGAGDTQYF. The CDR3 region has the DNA TGTGCCAGCAGCAACGGACTAGCGGGGGCAGGAGATACGCAGTATTTT.

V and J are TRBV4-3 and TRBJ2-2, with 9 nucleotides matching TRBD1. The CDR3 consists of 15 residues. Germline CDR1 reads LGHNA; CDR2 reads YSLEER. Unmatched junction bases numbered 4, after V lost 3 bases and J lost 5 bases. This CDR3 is CASSQTGTGTGELFF. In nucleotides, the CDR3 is TGCGCCAGCAGCCAGACCGGGACAGGGACCGGGGAGCTGTTTTTT.